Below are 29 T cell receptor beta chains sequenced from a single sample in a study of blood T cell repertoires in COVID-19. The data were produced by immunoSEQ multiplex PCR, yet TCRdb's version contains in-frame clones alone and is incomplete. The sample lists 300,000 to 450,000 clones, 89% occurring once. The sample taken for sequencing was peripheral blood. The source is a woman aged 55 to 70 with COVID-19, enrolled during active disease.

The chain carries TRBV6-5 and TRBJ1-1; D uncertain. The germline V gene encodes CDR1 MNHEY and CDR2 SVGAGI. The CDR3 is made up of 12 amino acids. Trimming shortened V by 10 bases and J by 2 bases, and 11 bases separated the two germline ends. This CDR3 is CATRFGNTEAFF. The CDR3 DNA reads TGTGCCACCCGGTTCGGTAACACTGAAGCTTTCTTT.

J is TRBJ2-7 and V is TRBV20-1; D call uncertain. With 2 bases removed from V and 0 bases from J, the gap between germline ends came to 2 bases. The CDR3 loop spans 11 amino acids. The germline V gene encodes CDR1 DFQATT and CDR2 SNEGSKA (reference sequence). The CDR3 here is CSARRSYEQYF. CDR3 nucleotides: TGCAGTGCTAGACGCTCCTACGAGCAGTACTTC.

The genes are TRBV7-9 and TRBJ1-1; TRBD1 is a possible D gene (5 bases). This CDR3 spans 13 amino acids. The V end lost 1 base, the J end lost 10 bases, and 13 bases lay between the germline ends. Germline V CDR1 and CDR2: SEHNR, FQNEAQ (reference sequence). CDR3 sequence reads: CASSLGRGEVAFF. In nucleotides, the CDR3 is TGTGCCAGCAGCTTAGGCCGGGGGGAAGTAGCTTTCTTT.

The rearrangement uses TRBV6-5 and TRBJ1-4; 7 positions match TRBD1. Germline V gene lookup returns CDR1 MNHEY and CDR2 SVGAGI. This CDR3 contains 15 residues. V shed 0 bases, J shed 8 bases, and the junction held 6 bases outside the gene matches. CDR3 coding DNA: TGTGCCAGCAGTTACTCCGGGACAGATATAGAAAAACTGTTTTTT. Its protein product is CASSYSGTDIEKLFF.

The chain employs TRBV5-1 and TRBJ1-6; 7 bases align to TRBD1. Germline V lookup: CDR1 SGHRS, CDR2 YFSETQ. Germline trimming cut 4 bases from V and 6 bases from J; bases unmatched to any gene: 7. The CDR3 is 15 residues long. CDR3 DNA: TGCGCCAGCAGCGAGGACAGGTTGGGTAATTCACCCCTCCACTTT. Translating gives CASSEDRLGNSPLHF.

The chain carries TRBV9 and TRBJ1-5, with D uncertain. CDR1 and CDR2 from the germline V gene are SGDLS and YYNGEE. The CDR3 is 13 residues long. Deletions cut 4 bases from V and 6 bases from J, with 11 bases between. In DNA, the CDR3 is TGTGCCAGCAGCCCTGTCCCGGGTCAGCCCCAGCATTTT. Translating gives CASSPVPGQPQHF.

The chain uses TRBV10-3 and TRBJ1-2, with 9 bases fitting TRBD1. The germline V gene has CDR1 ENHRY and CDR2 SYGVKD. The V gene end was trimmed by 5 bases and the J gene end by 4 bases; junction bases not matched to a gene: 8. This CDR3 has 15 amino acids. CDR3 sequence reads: CAISSGPGQGYGYTF. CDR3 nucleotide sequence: TGTGCCATCAGTAGTGGCCCGGGACAGGGCTATGGCTACACCTTC.

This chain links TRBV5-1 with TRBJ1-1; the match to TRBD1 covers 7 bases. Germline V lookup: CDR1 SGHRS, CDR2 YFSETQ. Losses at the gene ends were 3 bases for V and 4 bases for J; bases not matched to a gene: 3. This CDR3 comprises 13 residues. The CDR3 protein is CASSSRGTTEAFF. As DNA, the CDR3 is TGCGCCAGCAGCTCCAGGGGGACCACTGAAGCTTTCTTT.

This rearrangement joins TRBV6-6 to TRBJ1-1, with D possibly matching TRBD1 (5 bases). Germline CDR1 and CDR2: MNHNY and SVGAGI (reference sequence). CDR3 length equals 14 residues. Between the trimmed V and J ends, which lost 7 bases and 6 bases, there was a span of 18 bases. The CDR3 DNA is TGTGCCAGCACCAAGGGCGGGGGTGGACCTGAAGCTTTCTTT. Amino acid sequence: CASTKGGGGPEAFF.

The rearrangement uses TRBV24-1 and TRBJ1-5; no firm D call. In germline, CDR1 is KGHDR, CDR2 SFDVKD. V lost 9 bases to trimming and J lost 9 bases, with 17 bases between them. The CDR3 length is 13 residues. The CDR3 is CATSPGEVGPQHF. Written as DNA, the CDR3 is TGTGCCACCTCCCCGGGTGAGGTGGGGCCCCAGCATTTT.

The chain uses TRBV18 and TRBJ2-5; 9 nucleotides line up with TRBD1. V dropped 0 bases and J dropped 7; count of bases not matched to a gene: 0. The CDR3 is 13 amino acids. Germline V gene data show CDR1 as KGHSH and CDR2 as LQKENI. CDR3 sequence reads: CASSPPGQGTQYF. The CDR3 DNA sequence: TGTGCCAGCTCACCACCGGGACAGGGGACCCAGTACTTC.

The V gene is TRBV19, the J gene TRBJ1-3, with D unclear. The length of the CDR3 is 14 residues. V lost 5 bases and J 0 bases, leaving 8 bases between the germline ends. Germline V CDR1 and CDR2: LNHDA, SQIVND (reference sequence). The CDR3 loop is CASSDTFSGNTIYF. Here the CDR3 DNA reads TGTGCCAGTAGTGACACCTTCTCTGGAAACACCATATATTTT.

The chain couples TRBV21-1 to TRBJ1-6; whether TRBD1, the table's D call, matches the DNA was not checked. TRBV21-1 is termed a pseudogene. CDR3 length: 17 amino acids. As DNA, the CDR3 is TGTGCCAGCAGCTTGAGGGGTTTTCGGGACAACAATTCACCCCTCCACTTT. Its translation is CASSLRGFRDNNSPLHF.

The CDR3 DNA sequence: TGCGCCAGCAGCTTGGTCAGTCCTAACTATGGCTACACCTTC. Amino acids: CASSLVSPNYGYTF. J is TRBJ1-2 and V is TRBV5-1; D unclear. Trimming pared 0 bases from V and 0 bases from J, leaving 6 bases between. Germline V lookup: CDR1 SGHRS, CDR2 YFSETQ. This CDR3 is 14 amino acids long.

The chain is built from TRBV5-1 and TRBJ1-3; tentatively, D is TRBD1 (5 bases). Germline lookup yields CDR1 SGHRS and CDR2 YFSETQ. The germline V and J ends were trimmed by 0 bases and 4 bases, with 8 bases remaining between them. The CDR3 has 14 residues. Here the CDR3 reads CASSLEGMGNTIYF. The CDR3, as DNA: TGCGCCAGCAGCTTGGAGGGGATGGGAAACACCATATATTTT.

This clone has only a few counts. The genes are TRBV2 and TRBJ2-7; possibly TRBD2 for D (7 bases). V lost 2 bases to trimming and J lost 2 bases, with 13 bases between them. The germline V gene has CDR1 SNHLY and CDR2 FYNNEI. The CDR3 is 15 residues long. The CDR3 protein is CASSERGGGPYEQYF. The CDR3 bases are TGTGCCAGCAGTGAACGAGGCGGGGGCCCCTACGAGCAGTACTTC.

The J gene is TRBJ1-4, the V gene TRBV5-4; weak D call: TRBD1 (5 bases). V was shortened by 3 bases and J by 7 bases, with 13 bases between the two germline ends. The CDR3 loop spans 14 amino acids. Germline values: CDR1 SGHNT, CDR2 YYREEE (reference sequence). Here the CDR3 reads CASSSLLGGEKLFF. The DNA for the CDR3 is TGTGCCAGCAGCTCGCTGTTGGGGGGTGAAAAACTGTTTTTT. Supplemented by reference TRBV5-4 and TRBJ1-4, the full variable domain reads ETGVTQSPTHLIKTRGQQVTLRCSSQSGHNTVSWYQQALGQGPQFIFQYYREEENGRGNFPPRFSGLQFPNYSSELNVNALELDDSALYLCASSSLLGGEKLFFGSGTQLSVL.

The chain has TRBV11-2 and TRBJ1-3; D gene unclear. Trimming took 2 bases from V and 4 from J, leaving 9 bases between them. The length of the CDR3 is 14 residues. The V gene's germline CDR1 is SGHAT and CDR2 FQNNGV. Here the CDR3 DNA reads TGTGCCAGCAGCTTATCTGCGGGAGGAAACACCATATATTTT. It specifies CASSLSAGGNTIYF.

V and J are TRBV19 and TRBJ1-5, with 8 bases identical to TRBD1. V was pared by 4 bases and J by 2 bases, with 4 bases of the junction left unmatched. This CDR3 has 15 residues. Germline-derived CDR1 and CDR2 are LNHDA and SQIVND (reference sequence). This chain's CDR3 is CASSTRGLRNQPQHF. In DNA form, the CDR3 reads TGTGCCAGTAGTACCAGGGGGCTGCGCAATCAGCCCCAGCATTTT.

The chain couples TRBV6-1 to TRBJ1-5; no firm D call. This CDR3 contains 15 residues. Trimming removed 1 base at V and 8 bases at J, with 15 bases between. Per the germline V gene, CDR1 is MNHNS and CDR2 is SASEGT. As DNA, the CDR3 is TGTGCCAGCAGTGAAGGCGTAGAACCCATCAAGCCCCAGCATTTT. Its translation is CASSEGVEPIKPQHF.

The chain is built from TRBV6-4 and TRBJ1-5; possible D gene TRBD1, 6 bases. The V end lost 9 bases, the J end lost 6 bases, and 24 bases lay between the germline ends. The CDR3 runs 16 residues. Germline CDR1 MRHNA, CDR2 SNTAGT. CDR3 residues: CASLVPSNGGGQPQHF. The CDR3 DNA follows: TGTGCCAGTCTCGTGCCGAGCAATGGGGGCGGTCAGCCCCAGCATTTT.

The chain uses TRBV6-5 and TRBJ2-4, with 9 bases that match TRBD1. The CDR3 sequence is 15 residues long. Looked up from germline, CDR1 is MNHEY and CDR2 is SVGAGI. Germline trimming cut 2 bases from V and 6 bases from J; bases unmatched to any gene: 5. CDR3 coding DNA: TGTGCCAGCAGTTACGGCGGGACAGGGTTAAACATTCAGTACTTC. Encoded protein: CASSYGGTGLNIQYF.

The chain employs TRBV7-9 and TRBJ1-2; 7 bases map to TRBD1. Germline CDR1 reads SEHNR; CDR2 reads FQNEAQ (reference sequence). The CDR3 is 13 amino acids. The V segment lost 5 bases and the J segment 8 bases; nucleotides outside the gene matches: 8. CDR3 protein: CASSPRTGRGYTF. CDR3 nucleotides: TGTGCCAGCAGCCCAAGGACAGGTCGCGGCTACACCTTC.

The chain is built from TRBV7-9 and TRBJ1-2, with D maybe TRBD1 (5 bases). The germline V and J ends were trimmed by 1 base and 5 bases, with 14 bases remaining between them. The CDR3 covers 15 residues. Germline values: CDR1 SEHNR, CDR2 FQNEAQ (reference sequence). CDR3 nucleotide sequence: TGTGCCAGCAGCTTAGATAATTCGGCAGGGTATGGCTACACCTTC. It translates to CASSLDNSAGYGYTF.

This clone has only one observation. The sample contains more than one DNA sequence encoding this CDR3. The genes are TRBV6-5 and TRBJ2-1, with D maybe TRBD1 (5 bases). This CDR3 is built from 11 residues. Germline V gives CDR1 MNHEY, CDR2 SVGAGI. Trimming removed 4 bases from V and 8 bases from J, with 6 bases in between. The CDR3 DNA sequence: TGTGCCAGCAGTTCAGGGTATGAGCAGTTCTTC. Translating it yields CASSSGYEQFF.

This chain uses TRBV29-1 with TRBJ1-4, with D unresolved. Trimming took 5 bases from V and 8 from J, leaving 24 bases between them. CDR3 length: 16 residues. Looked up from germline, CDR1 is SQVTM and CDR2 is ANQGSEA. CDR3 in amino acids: CSVPGRSSGIEEKLFF. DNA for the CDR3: TGCAGCGTTCCCGGGAGGTCCAGTGGAATTGAGGAAAAACTGTTTTTT.

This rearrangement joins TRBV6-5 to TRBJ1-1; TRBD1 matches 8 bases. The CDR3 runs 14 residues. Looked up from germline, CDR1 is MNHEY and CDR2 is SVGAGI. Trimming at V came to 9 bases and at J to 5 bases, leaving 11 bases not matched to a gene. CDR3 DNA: TGTGCCAGTTACATGGACAGGGTAAAGACTGAAGCTTTCTTT. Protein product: CASYMDRVKTEAFF.

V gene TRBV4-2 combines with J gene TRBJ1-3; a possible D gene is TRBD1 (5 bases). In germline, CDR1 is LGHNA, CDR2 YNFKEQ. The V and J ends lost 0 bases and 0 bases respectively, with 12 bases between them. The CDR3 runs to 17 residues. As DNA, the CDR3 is TGTGCCAGCAGCCAAGATAGTAAAAGGGGCTCTGGAAACACCATATATTTT. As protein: CASSQDSKRGSGNTIYF.

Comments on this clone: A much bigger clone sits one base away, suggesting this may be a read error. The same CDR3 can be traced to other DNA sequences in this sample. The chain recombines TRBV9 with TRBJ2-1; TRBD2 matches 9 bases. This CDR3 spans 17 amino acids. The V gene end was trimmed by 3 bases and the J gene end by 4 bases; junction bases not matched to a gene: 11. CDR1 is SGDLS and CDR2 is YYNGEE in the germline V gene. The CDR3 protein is CASSASLAGGVYNEQFF. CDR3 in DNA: TGTGCCAGCAGCGCGTCTCTCGCGGGGGGGGTATACAATGAGCAGTTCTTC. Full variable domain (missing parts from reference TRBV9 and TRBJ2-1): DSGVTQTPKHLITATGQRVTLRCSPRSGDLSVYWYQQSLDQGLQFLIQYYNGEERAKGNILERFSAQQFPDLHSELNLSSLELGDSALYFCASSASLAGGVYNEQFFGPGTRLTVL.